This T cell receptor (beta chain) was sequenced during a study of blood T cell repertoires in COVID-19. Study-level background: The United States, Italy and Spain were the sources of the acute and convalescent COVID-19 samples.

Measured with immunoSEQ multiplex PCR; TCRdb has only the in-frame clones, and not every one. The profile covers under 250,000 clones, with 82% appearing a single time and 3% to 3.5% taken by the ten largest. Two negative PCRs, clearance, or symptom resolution were required of recovered Cohort 3 donors. Germline assignment: CDR1 SGHTS and CDR2 YDEGEE. V was pared by 4 bases and J by 5 bases, with 15 bases between. CDR3 size: 15 residues. Sequences were obtained from PBMCs or T cells enriched from blood (not recorded which). The source of this sequence is a woman aged 60-70 years who had recovered from COVID-19. The chain couples TRBV5-8 to TRBJ1-4; no clear D gene. The CDR3, as DNA: TGTGCCAGCAGCCGGGTGGGGAGGACGAATGAAAAACTGTTTTTT. Encoded protein: CASSRVGRTNEKLFF.